The clone carrying this T cell receptor (beta chain) showed up just once. Data came from immunoSEQ multiplex PCR; TCRdb stores just in-frame clones and leaves some out. The top ten clones hold about 10% of a sample with about 210,000 clones, around 80% of them seen once. Trimming removed 4 bases from V and 11 bases from J; junction bases left unmatched: 7. Germline CDR1 is MNHEY and CDR2 is SVGEGT. The length of the CDR3 is 12 residues. The sample belongs to a study of blood T cell repertoires in COVID-19. The V gene is TRBV6-2 or TRBV6-3, the J gene TRBJ1-2; 7 bases match TRBD1. The sample consisted of peripheral blood. This sequence was found in an elderly woman with COVID-19, enrolled during active disease. The CDR3 sequence: CASSLTGTDYTF. The CDR3 DNA reads TGTGCCAGCAGTTTGACCGGGACAGATTACACCTTC.